The rows below give T cell receptor beta chains drawn from one sample of a study of early T cells in non-severe SARS-CoV-2 infection. Each CDR3 protein gets one entry after TCRdb re-called the 5' RACE reads with MiXCR. Among about 46,000 distinct CDR3 sequences listed, roughly a tenth were seen once. Here the sequenced sample was whole blood, taken at baseline. These receptors were taken from an adult who was a healthcare worker with PCR-confirmed SARS-CoV-2 infection or an uninfected control (not recorded which). The CDR3 runs from the conserved cysteine through the conserved F or W. The D gene is left open where the match is weak. Rows may omit the clone size; those that give it use once, few, many or a size class.

D: -
size: many
V: TRBV20-1
J: TRBJ1-5
DNA: TGCAGTGCTAGAGATTTGTCCAAACAGCCCCAGCATTTT
CDR3: CSARDLSKQPQHF

D: -
size: many
V: TRBV7-2
J: TRBJ1-4
DNA: TGTGCCAGCAGCTTAGGGACTTGGGAAAAACTGTTTTTT
CDR3: CASSLGTWEKLFF

D: TRBD1
size: many
V: TRBV20-1
J: TRBJ2-5
DNA: TGCAGTGCACTCCGTAGCAGGGGGTACCAAGAGACCCAGTACTTC
CDR3: CSALRSRGYQETQYF

D: -
size: few
V: TRBV7-9
J: TRBJ1-4
DNA: TGTGCCAGCACCCCTCAGGCAGGAAATGAAAAACTGTTTTTT
CDR3: CASTPQAGNEKLFF

D: TRBD1
size: -
V: TRBV19
J: TRBJ1-2
DNA: TGTGCCAGTAGTATCTCCGGGACAGGGGCAGTCTATGGCTACACCTTC
CDR3: CASSISGTGAVYGYTF

D: -
size: -
V: TRBV20-1
J: TRBJ1-6
DNA: TGCAGTGCTAGAGTACAGGGACTTGATCATTCACCCCTCCACTTT
CDR3: CSARVQGLDHSPLHF

D: TRBD2
size: -
V: TRBV29-1
J: TRBJ2-3
DNA: TGCAGCGCTGCCGGACTAGAGGTTCATACGCAGTATTTT
CDR3: CSAAGLEVHTQYF

D: TRBD1
size: few
V: TRBV28
J: TRBJ1-1
DNA: TGTGCCAGTGGGACAGGGGAGATCGCTTTCTTT
CDR3: CASGTGEIAFF

D: -
size: -
V: TRBV6-5
J: TRBJ1-4
DNA: TGTGCCAGCAGTTACTCGGAGGCTGGCAGTGAAAAACTGTTTTTT
CDR3: CASSYSEAGSEKLFF

D: TRBD2
size: -
V: TRBV12-3/TRBV12-4
J: TRBJ2-1
DNA: TGTGCCAGCAGTTCGGGACTAGCGGTAGGTGAGCAGTTCTTC
CDR3: CASSSGLAVGEQFF

D: -
size: many
V: TRBV28
J: TRBJ2-7
DNA: TGTGCCAGCAGTTCTACCTCCTTAGGCGAGCAGTACTTC
CDR3: CASSSTSLGEQYF